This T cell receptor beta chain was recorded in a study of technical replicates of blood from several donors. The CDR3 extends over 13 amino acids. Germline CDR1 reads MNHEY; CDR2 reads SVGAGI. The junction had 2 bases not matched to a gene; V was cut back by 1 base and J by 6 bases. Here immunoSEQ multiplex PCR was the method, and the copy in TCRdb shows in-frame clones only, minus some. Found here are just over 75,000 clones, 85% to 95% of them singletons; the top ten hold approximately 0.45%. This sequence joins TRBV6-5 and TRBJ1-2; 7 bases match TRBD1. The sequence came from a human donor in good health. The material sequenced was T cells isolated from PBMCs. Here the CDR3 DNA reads TGTGCCAGCAGTTACTTTACAGGGGATGGCTACACCTTC. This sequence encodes CASSYFTGDGYTF.